This record looks at one T cell receptor beta chain sequence and its context. The data were taken from a study of control samples from healthy donors and cancer patients. The CDR3 is made up of 12 amino acids. Germline V CDR1 and CDR2: ENHRY, SYGVKD. V dropped 9 bases and J dropped 1 base, with 9 bases sitting between them. This table comes from immunoSEQ multiplex PCR, and its TCRdb copy is limited to in-frame clones, with some not included. The sample holds 350,000 to 450,000 clones, more than 80% seen once. The V and J genes are TRBV10-3 and TRBJ1-1, with D possibly TRBD1 on 6 matching bases. The sample was PBMCs. The sequence derives from a middle-aged man with head and neck cancer. The CDR3 bases are TGTGCCATAGGGACACCGAACACTGAAGCTTTCTTT. It specifies CAIGTPNTEAFF.